Listed below are T cell receptor beta chains from one sample, sequenced in a study of cytomegalovirus exposure and HLA in healthy donors. This table comes from immunoSEQ multiplex PCR, and its TCRdb copy is limited to in-frame clones, with some not included. The listing contains 150,000 to 200,000 clones. The material sequenced was PBMCs. The receptors originated from a woman aged 60-70 years in good health and CMV-seronegative. The CDR3 runs from the conserved cysteine through the conserved F or W.

J gene	V gene	CDR3 protein
TRBJ1-2	TRBV20-1	CSGLDSYGYTF
TRBJ2-2	TRBV7-3	CASSWDRSNTGELFF
TRBJ2-5	TRBV15	CATSRGQAPETQYF
TRBJ1-5	TRBV4-1	CASSQVGGWRNQPQHF
TRBJ2-7	TRBV5-6	CASSPREVGYEQYF
TRBJ1-1	TRBV5-1	CASSSTGEATEAFF
TRBJ2-3	TRBV6-4	CASSDGGPGEEVPTQYF
TRBJ2-7	TRBV2	CASTADTLSYEQYF
TRBJ2-2	TRBV4-2	CASSQTGTGELFF
TRBJ2-7	TRBV7-3	CASSLIWTSGRAAYEQYF
TRBJ1-1	TRBV5-4	CASSLRGADTEAFF
TRBJ1-2	TRBV21-1	CASSLTGVTYGYTF
TRBJ1-3	TRBV5-1	CASSLDRDWSGNTIYF
TRBJ2-7	TRBV19	CASSTGTGVHEQYF
TRBJ2-5	TRBV18	CASSPRGMHQETQYF
TRBJ2-7	TRBV13	CASSFGQGSEQYF
TRBJ2-2	TRBV11-2	CASSLLGGGATGELFF